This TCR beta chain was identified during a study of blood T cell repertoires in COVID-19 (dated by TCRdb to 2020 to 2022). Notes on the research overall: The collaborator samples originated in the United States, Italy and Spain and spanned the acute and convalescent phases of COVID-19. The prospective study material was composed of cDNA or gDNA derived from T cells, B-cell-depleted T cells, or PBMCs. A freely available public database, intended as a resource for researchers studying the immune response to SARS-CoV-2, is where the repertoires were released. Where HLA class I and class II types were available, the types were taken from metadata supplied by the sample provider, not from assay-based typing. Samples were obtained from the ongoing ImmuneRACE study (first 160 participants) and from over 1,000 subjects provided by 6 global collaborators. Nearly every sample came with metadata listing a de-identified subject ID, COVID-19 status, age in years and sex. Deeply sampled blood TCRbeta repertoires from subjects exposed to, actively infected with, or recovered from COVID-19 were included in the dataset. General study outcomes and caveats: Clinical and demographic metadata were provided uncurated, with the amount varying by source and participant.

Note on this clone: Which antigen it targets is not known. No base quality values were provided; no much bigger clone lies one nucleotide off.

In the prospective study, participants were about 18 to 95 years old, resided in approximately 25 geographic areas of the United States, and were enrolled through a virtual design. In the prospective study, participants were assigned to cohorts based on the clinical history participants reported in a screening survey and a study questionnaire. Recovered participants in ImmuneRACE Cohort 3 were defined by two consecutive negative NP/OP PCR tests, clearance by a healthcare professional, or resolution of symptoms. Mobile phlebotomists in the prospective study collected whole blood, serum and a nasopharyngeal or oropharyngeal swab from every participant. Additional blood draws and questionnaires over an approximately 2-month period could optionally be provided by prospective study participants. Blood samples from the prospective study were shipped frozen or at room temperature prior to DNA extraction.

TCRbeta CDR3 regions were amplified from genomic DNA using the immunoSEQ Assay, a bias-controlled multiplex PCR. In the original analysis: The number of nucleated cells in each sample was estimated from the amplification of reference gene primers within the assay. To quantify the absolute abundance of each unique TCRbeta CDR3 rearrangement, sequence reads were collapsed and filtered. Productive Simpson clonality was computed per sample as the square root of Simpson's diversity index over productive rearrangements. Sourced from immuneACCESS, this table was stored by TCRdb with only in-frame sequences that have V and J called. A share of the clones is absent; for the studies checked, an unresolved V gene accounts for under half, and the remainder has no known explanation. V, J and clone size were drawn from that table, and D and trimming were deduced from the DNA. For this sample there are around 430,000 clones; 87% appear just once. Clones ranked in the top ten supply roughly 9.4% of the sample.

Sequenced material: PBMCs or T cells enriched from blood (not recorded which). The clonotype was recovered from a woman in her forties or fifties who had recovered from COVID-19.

The CDR3 in this case is CASGSGGGNEKLFF. In nucleotide form, the sequence is TGTGCCAGCGGCTCAGGGGGCGGTAATGAAAAACTGTTTTTT. The chain uses TRBV28 and TRBJ1-4; 8 nucleotides in the junction match TRBD1. Via the germline V gene, CDR1 is MDHEN and CDR2 SYDVKM. From cysteine to phenylalanine, the CDR3 is 14 amino acids long. The kept DNA is CDR3 alone, 42 bases in frame from the first base. The germline V and J ends show losses of 8 bases and 4 bases respectively, and no gene match explains 6 bases of the junction.